The 18 T cell receptor beta chains in this list originate from one sample, sequenced in a study of cytomegalovirus exposure and HLA in healthy donors. The study ran its PCR with 60 Vbeta and 13 Jbeta primers. Method: immunoSEQ multiplex PCR; TCRdb's copy keeps in-frame clones and lacks some. Here the sample spans approximately 150,000 clones, about 88% being singletons. Sample: PBMCs. The receptors derive from a man between 25 and 39 years old in good health and CMV-seropositive.

The V call is TRBV19, the J call TRBJ2-1; TRBD2 might be the D (5 bases). Trimming stripped 3 bases from V and 10 bases from J, with 10 bases between. The CDR3 totals 12 residues. Germline V gene lookup returns CDR1 LNHDA and CDR2 SQIVND (reference sequence). CDR3 coding DNA: TGTGCCAGTAGTATCGGGGTAGCCGAGCAGTTCTTC. As protein: CASSIGVAEQFF.

This clone has just one count. DNA for the CDR3: TGTGCCAGCTCACTCGGAACAGGGGCCATGAGGGGGAACACTGAAGCTTTCTTT. Translation gives CASSLGTGAMRGNTEAFF. The V and J genes are TRBV18 and TRBJ1-1; TRBD1 matches at 7 bases. The V gene's germline CDR1 is KGHSH and CDR2 LQKENI. This CDR3 has 18 residues. The V segment lost 4 bases and the J segment 1 base; nucleotides outside the gene matches: 15.

In this sample, this clone turned up a few times. The chain employs TRBV4-3 and TRBJ2-3; a possible D gene is TRBD2 (5 bases). Germline CDR1 reads LGHNA; CDR2 reads YSLEER. CDR3 size: 15 residues. The V and J ends lost 1 base and 1 base respectively, with 9 bases between them. Here the CDR3 DNA reads TGCGCCAGCAGCCAAGGAGGGTCGGGCACAGATACGCAGTATTTT. Protein: CASSQGGSGTDTQYF.

The chain employs TRBV19 and TRBJ1-2; D call uncertain. Trimming removed 4 bases at V and 8 bases at J, with 14 bases between. This CDR3 has 13 amino acids. Germline V lookup: CDR1 LNHDA, CDR2 SQIVND (reference sequence). The CDR3 nucleotides are TGTGCCAGTAGTACTCGGGTGTCTGGAGGCTACACCTTC. This translates into CASSTRVSGGYTF.

On this clone: One end of the junction does not line up with germline, which may come from a read error. The chain uses TRBV4-3 and TRBJ1-5, with 7 bases matching TRBD1. CDR1 and CDR2 from the germline V gene are LGHNA and YSLEER. The CDR3 is 16 residues long. CDR3 region: CASSQDRTGWNRPQHF. The CDR3 DNA reads TGCGCCAGCAGCCAAGATCGGACAGGATGGAATCGGCCCCAGCATTTT.

The chain employs TRBV11-2 and TRBJ2-1; possibly TRBD1 for D (5 bases). Between the trimmed V and J ends, which lost 0 bases and 6 bases, there was a span of 9 bases. The CDR3 is made up of 14 amino acids. Germline V lookup: CDR1 SGHAT, CDR2 FQNNGV. CDR3: CASSLDYRSNEQFF. In nucleotides, the CDR3 is TGTGCCAGCAGCTTAGACTACAGGTCCAATGAGCAGTTCTTC.

The chain couples TRBV25-1 to TRBJ2-5, with D unresolved. CDR3 length equals 14 residues. With 2 bases removed from V and 5 bases from J, the gap between germline ends came to 12 bases. Per germline, CDR1 MGHDK and CDR2 SYGVNS. CDR3 sequence reads: CASSERPESETQYF. In DNA, the CDR3 is TGTGCCAGCAGTGAACGCCCCGAGTCGGAGACCCAGTACTTC.

V usage is TRBV7-2 and J usage is TRBJ2-5; D is possibly TRBD1 (5 bases). The CDR3 length is 15 residues. Germline CDR1 and CDR2: SGHTA and FQGNSA. V lost 1 base and J 5 bases, leaving 14 bases between the germline ends. As DNA, the CDR3 is TGTGCCAGCAGCTTAGGGGTCAGGGATGGGGAGACCCAGTACTTC. As protein: CASSLGVRDGETQYF.

The V gene is TRBV28, the J gene TRBJ1-1; D not resolved. The germline V gene has CDR1 MDHEN and CDR2 SYDVKM. Trimming removed 5 bases from V and 8 bases from J, with 9 bases in between. The length of the CDR3 is 11 residues. The CDR3 nucleotides are TGTGCCAGCAGTCTTAACGAGGAAGCTTTCTTT. Its protein is CASSLNEEAFF.

The chain employs TRBV19 and TRBJ2-7; 7 bases line up with TRBD1. In germline, CDR1 is LNHDA, CDR2 SQIVND (reference sequence). There are 15 residues in the CDR3. The J segment lost 0 bases and the V segment lost 7 bases, leaving 9 bases of the junction unmatched. In nucleotides, the CDR3 is TGTGCCAGTATCCTCGACAGGGCCAGCTCCTACGAGCAGTACGTC. As protein: CASILDRASSYEQYV.

The gene calls are TRBV7-9 and TRBJ2-2; TRBD1 is a possible D gene (6 bases). The V and J ends lost 5 bases and 4 bases respectively, with 17 bases between them. The germline gives CDR1 SEHNR, CDR2 FQNEAQ (reference sequence). The CDR3 extends over 16 amino acids. In DNA form, the CDR3 reads TGTGCCAGCAGCCCCCCGAACAGGGCTGCCACCGGGGAGCTGTTTTTT. Translating it yields CASSPPNRAATGELFF.

The chain uses TRBV12-5 and TRBJ1-1; no firm D call. The germline V gene has CDR1 LGHNT and CDR2 FRNRAP. V was shortened by 3 bases and J by 4 bases, with 12 bases between the two germline ends. The CDR3 sequence is 14 residues long. CDR3 loop: CASGFGSRGTEAFF. CDR3 nucleotides: TGTGCTAGTGGTTTTGGTTCTAGAGGCACTGAAGCTTTCTTT.

The gene calls are TRBV7-2 and TRBJ2-3; 7 bases match TRBD2. Trimming took 1 base from V and 4 from J; bases not matched to a gene: 8. The CDR3 loop spans 16 amino acids. Germline V gene data show CDR1 as SGHTA and CDR2 as FQGNSA. CDR3 sequence: CASSLVGGSVSDTQYF. The CDR3 nucleotides read TGTGCCAGCAGCTTAGTAGGCGGGAGTGTATCAGATACGCAGTATTTT.

This clone was counted between two and nine times. This chain joins TRBV15 and TRBJ1-5; 7 bases are shared with TRBD1. Germline CDR1 is LNHNV and CDR2 is YYDKDF (reference sequence). The CDR3 covers 15 residues. The V gene end was trimmed by 3 bases and the J gene end by 4 bases; junction bases not matched to a gene: 6. The CDR3 is CATSSGTASNQPQHF. The DNA of the CDR3 is TGTGCCACCAGCAGCGGGACAGCTTCTAATCAGCCCCAGCATTTT.

This sequence joins TRBV2 and TRBJ1-5; D possibly corresponds to TRBD1 (5 bases). Trimming shortened V by 8 bases and J by 4 bases, and 9 bases separated the two germline ends. This CDR3 has 12 residues. Germline V CDR1 and CDR2: SNHLY, FYNNEI. The CDR3 spells CASLGHNQPQHF. DNA of the CDR3: TGTGCCAGCCTCGGACATAATCAGCCCCAGCATTTT.

V and J are TRBV18 and TRBJ2-6; D ambiguous. With 3 bases removed from V and 1 base from J, the gap between germline ends came to 4 bases. The CDR3 covers 14 residues. Germline lookup yields CDR1 KGHSH and CDR2 LQKENI. CDR3 sequence: CASSPGSGANVLTF. CDR3 nucleotide sequence: TGTGCCAGCTCACCCGGGTCTGGGGCCAACGTCCTGACTTTC. The full variable domain, in which reference TRBV18 and TRBJ2-6 provide the parts outside the CDR3, is NAGVMQNPRHLVRRRGQEARLRCSPMKGHSHVYWYRQLPEEGLKFMVYLQKENIIDESGMPKERFSAEFPKEGPSILRIQQVVRGDSAAYFCASSPGSGANVLTFGAGSRLTVL.

This rearrangement joins TRBV7-6 to TRBJ1-1; perhaps TRBD1 as D (6 bases). Trimming shortened V by 5 bases and J by 8 bases, and 27 bases separated the two germline ends. CDR1 and CDR2 (germline): SGHVS, FNYEAQ. The CDR3 contains 17 residues. The CDR3 protein is CASSRRPSWDTRKEAFF. The CDR3 DNA reads TGTGCCAGCAGCCGGAGACCTTCCTGGGACACGCGGAAAGAAGCTTTCTTT. Together with reference TRBV7-6 and TRBJ1-1, the CDR3 gives the full variable domain: GAGVSQSPRYKVTKRGQDVALRCDPISGHVSLYWYRQALGQGPEFLTYFNYEAQQDKSGLPNDRFSAERPEGSISTLTIQRTEQRDSAMYRCASSRRPSWDTRKEAFFGQGTRLTVV.

DNA for the CDR3: TGTGCCAGCAGTTCCCCTCAGCGGGCGGATCAGCCCCAGCATTTT. Protein sequence: CASSSPQRADQPQHF. The gene calls are TRBV28 and TRBJ1-5; D remains ambiguous. The CDR3 totals 15 residues. Trimming removed 4 bases at V and 5 bases at J, with 15 bases between. The V gene's germline CDR1 is MDHEN and CDR2 SYDVKM.